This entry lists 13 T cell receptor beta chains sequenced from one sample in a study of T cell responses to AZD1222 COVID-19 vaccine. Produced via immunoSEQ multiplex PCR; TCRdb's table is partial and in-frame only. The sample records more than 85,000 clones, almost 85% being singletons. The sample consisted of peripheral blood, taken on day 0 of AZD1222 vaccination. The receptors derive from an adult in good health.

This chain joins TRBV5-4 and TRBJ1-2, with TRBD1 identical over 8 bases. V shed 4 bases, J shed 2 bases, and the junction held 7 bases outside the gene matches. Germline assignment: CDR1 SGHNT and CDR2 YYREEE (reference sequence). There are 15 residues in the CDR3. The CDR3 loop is CASSKGQGSNYGYTF. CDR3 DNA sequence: TGTGCCAGCAGCAAAGGACAGGGCTCCAACTATGGCTACACCTTC. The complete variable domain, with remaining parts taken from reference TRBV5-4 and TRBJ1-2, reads ETGVTQSPTHLIKTRGQQVTLRCSSQSGHNTVSWYQQALGQGPQFIFQYYREEENGRGNFPPRFSGLQFPNYSSELNVNALELDDSALYLCASSKGQGSNYGYTFGSGTRLTVV.

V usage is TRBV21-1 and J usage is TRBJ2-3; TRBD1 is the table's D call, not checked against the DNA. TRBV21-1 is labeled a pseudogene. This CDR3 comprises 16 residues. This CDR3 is CASSTNRVSSTDTQYF. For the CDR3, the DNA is TGTGCCAGCAGCACCAACAGGGTGTCTAGCACAGATACGCAGTATTTT.

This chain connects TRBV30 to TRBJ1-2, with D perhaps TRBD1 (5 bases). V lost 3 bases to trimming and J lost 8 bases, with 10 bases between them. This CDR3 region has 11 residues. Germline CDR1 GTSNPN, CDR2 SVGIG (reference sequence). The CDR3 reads CAWSSRVGYTF. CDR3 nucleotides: TGTGCCTGGAGCTCCAGGGTCGGCTACACCTTC. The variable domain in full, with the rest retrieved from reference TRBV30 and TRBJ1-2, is SQTIHQWPATLVQPVGSPLSLECTVEGTSNPNLYWYRQAAGRGLQLLFYSVGIGQISSEVPQNLSASRPQDRQFILSSKKLLLSDSGFYLCAWSSRVGYTFGSGTRLTVV.

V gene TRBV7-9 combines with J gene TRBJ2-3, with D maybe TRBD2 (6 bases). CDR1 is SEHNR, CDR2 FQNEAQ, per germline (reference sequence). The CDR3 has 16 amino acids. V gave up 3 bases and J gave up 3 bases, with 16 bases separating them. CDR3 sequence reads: CASSLALTAGTDTQYF. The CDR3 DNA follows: TGTGCCAGCAGCTTGGCGTTGACTGCGGGGACAGATACGCAGTATTTT.

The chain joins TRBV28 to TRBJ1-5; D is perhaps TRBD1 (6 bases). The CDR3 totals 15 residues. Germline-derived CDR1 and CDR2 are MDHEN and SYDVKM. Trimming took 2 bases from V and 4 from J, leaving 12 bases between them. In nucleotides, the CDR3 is TGTGCCAGCAGTTTAGGGGGAACAGGGAATCAGCCCCAGCATTTT. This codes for CASSLGGTGNQPQHF.

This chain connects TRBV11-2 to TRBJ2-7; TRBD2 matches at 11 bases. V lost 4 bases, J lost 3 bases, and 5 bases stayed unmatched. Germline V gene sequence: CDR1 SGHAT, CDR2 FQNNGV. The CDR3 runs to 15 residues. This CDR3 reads CASSSGLADDYEQYF. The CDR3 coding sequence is TGTGCCAGCAGCTCGGGACTAGCGGATGACTACGAGCAGTACTTC.

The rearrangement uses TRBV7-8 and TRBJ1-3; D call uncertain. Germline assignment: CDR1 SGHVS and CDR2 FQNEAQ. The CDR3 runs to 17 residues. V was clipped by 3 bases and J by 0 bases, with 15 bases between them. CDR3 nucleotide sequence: TGTGCCAGCAGCTTCATAGGGCATTCGGACTCTGGAAACACCATATATTTT. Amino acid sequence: CASSFIGHSDSGNTIYF.

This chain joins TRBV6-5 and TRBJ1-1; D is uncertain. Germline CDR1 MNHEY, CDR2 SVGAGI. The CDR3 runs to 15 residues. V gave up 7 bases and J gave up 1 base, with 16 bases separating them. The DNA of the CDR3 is TGTGCCAGCATAGTGTGGAGTCTAGGGAACACTGAAGCTTTCTTT. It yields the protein CASIVWSLGNTEAFF.

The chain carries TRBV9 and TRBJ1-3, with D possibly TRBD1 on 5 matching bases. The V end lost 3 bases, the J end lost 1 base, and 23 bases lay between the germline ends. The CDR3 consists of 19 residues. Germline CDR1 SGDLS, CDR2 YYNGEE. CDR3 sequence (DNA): TGTGCCAGCAGCGACCCGACCCAGGGCCTAAGGGTATCTGGAAACACCATATATTTT. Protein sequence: CASSDPTQGLRVSGNTIYF. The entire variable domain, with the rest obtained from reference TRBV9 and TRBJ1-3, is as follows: DSGVTQTPKHLITATGQRVTLRCSPRSGDLSVYWYQQSLDQGLQFLIQYYNGEERAKGNILERFSAQQFPDLHSELNLSSLELGDSALYFCASSDPTQGLRVSGNTIYFGEGSWLTVV.

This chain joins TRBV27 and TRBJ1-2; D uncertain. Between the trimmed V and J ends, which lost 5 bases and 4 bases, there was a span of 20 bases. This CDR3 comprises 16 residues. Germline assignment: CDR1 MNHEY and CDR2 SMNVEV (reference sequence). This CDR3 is CASSPFAVGTPYGYTF. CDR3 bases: TGTGCCAGCAGTCCCTTCGCGGTGGGCACACCCTATGGCTACACCTTC.

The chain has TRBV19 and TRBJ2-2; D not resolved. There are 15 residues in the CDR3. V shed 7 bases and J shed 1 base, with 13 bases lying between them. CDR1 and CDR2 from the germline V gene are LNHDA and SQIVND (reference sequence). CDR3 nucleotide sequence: TGTGCCAGTATGCCCCCCACACGGAACACCGGGGAGCTGTTTTTT. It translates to CASMPPTRNTGELFF.

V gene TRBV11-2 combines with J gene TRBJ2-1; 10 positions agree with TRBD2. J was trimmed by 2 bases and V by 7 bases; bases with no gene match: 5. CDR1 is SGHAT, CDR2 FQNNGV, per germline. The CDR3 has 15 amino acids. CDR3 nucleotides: TGTGCCAGCAACCTAGCGGGAGTGCCCTACAATGAGCAGTTCTTC. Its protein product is CASNLAGVPYNEQFF. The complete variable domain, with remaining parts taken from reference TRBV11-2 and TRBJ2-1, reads EAGVAQSPRYKIIEKRQSVAFWCNPISGHATLYWYQQILGQGPKLLIQFQNNGVVDDSQLPKDRFSAERLKGVDSTLKIQPAKLEDSAVYLCASNLAGVPYNEQFFGPGTRLTVL.

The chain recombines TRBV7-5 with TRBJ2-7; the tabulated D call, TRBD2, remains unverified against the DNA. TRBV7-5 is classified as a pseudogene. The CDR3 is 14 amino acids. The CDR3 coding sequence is TGTGCCGGACATATAGCGGGGGATAACTACGAGCAGTACGTC. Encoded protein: CAGHIAGDNYEQYV.